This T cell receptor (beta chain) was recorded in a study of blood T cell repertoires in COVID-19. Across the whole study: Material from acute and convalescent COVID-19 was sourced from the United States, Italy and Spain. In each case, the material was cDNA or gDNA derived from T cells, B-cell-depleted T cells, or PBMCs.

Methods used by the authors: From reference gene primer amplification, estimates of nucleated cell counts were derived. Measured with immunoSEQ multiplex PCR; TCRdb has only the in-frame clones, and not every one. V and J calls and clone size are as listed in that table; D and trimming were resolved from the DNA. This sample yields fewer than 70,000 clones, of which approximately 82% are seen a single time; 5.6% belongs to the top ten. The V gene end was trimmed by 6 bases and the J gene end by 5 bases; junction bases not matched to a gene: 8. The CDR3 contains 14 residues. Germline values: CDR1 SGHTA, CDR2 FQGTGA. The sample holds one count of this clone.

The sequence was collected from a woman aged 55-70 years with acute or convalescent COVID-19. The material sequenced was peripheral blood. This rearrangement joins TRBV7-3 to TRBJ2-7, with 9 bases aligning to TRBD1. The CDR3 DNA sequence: TGTGCCAGCAGTCCACAGGGGGCGAAAAACGAGCAGTACTTC. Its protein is CASSPQGAKNEQYF.